This TCR beta chain was profiled in a study of cytomegalovirus exposure and HLA in healthy donors. Some clones are missing from TCRdb's copy, which holds only in-frame ones; the method was immunoSEQ multiplex PCR. This table holds 250,000 to 400,000 clones, around 90% found once. Deletions cut 1 base from V and 7 bases from J, with 11 bases between. The V gene's germline CDR1 is MGHRA and CDR2 YSYEKL. The CDR3 sequence is 15 residues long. The receptor's source is a man aged 25 to 40 in good health and CMV-seronegative. Sequences were obtained from PBMCs. The rearrangement links TRBV4-1 to TRBJ1-6; TRBD1 is a possible D gene (6 bases). The DNA for the CDR3 is TGCGCCAGCAGCCAAGCTGATGGACAGAATTCACCCCTCCACTTT. Its translation: CASSQADGQNSPLHF.